This entry describes one T cell receptor beta chain. Its antigen is still unknown. The starting material, approximately 10 ml of fresh peripheral blood, provided the PBMCs. For repertoire sequencing, the TCR beta CDR3 regions were amplified from RNA transcripts. Scientists carried out first-round RT-PCR using HTBI primers and then a second-round multiplex PCR. TCRdb processed the multiplex PCR reads anew with MiXCR; each CDR3 protein has one entry. The table records 170,000 or so distinct CDR3 sequences, around 40% of them present only once. In germline, CDR1 is SEHNR, CDR2 FQNEAQ (reference sequence). The V and J ends lost 5 bases and 0 bases, in that order; junction bases with no gene match: 5. This CDR3 spans 17 amino acids. This specimen belongs to a study of Graves' ophthalmopathy and Graves' hyperthyroidism. Whole-study findings and limits: Sensitivity of 87.88% and specificity of nearly 82% were achieved when a 13-signature model separated ophthalmopathy from stable hyperthyroidism. Blood also carried most expanded thyroid clonotypes exceeding 0.001 frequency.

This receptor was obtained from a man between 25 and 39 years old with Graves' ophthalmopathy. The sample was peripheral blood. The genes are TRBV7-9 and TRBJ1-6; 9 nucleotides line up with TRBD1. The CDR3 spells CASSMGTGSSYNSPLHF. In nucleotides, the CDR3 is TGTGCCAGCAGCATGGGGACAGGGAGCTCCTATAATTCACCCCTCCACTTT.